Detailed here is one T cell receptor (beta chain). The antigen remains undetermined. The data were taken from a study of cytomegalovirus exposure and HLA in healthy donors. Findings of the study overall: Among TCR beta chains, those listed as cytomegalovirus-associated numbered around 160.

The J segment lost 1 base and the V segment lost 4 bases, leaving 4 bases of the junction unmatched. Germline-derived CDR1 and CDR2 are MDHEN and SYDVKM. This CDR3 contains 15 residues. The donors were members of the validation cohort comprising about 130 subjects, separate from the approximately 630-subject first cohort. Repertoires were generated with immunoSEQ multiplex PCR, while TCRdb's copy carries only in-frame clones and drops some. This repertoire shows about 110,000 clones, 70% to 90% found once; its top ten account for 1.4%. The chain employs TRBV28 and TRBJ1-1, with 9 bases matching TRBD1. The clonotype comes from a woman aged 25 to 45 in good health and CMV-seropositive. The sequenced material came from PBMCs. This chain's CDR3 is CASSSDRGWNTEAFF. The CDR3, as DNA: TGTGCCAGCAGTTCCGACAGGGGGTGGAACACTGAAGCTTTCTTT.